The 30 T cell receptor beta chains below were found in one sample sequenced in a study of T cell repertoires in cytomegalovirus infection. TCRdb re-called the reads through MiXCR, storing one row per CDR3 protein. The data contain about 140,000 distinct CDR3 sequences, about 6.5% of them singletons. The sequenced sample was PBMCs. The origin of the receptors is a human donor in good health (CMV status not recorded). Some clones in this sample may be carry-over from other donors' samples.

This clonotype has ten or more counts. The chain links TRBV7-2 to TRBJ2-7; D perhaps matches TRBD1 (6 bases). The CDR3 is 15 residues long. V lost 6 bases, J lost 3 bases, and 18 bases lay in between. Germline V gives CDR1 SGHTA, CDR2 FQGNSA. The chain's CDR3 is CASSRGTGPIYEQYF. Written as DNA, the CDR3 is TGTGCCAGCAGTCGAGGAACAGGGCCGATCTACGAGCAGTACTTC.

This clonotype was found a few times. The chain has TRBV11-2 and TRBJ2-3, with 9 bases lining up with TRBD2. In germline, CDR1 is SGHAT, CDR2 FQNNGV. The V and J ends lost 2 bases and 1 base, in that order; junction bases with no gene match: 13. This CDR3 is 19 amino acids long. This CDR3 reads CASSLFGRSWTSGTDTQYF. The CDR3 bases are TGTGCCAGCAGCTTATTTGGACGCAGTTGGACTAGCGGCACAGATACGCAGTATTTT.

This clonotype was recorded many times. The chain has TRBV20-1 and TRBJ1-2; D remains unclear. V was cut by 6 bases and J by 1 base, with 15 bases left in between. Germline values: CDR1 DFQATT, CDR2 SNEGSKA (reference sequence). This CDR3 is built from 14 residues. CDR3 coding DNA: TGCAGTGCAGTAGGTGTGAGGGTTAACTATGGCTACACCTTC. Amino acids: CSAVGVRVNYGYTF.

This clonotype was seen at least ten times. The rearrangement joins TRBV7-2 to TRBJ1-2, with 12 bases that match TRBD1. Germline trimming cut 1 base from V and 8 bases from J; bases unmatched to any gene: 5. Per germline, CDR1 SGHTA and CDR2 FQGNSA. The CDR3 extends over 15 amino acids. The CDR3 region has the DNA TGTGCCAGCAGCTTAGGGGGACAGGGGGCGTACGGCTACACCTTC. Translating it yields CASSLGGQGAYGYTF.

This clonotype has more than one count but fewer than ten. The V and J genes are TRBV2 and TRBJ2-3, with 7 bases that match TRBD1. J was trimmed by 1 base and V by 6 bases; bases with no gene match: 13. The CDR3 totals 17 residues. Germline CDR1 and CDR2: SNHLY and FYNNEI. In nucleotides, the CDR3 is TGTGCCAGCAGACACTTGTGGGACAGATTGCGCACAGATACGCAGTATTTT. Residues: CASRHLWDRLRTDTQYF.

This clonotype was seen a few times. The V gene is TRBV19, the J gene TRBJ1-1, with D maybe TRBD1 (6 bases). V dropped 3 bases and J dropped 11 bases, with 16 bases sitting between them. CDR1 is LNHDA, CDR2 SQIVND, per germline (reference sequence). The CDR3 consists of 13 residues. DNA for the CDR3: TGTGCCAGTAGTATTTCAGCTGGGGGGCTGGCTTTCTTT. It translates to CASSISAGGLAFF.

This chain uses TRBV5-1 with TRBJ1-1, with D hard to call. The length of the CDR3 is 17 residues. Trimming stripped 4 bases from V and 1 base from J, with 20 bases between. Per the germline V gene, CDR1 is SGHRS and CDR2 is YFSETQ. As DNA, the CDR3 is TGCGCCAGCAGCAGAGAGGCAGGCACTGGGAGGAACACTGAAGCTTTCTTT. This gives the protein CASSREAGTGRNTEAFF.

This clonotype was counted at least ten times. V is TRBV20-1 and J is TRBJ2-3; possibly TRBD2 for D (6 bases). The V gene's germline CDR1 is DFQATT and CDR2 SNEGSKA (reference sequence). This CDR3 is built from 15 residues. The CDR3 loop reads CRAWNGAGSTDTQYF. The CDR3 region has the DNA TGCAGGGCCTGGAACGGGGCGGGGAGCACAGATACGCAGTATTTT.

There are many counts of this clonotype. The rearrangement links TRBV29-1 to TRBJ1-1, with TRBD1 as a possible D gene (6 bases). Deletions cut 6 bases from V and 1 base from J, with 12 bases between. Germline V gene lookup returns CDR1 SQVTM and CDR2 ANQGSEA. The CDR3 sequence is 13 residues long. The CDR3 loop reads CSVRQDSNTEAFF. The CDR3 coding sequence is TGCAGCGTAAGACAGGACTCGAACACTGAAGCTTTCTTT.

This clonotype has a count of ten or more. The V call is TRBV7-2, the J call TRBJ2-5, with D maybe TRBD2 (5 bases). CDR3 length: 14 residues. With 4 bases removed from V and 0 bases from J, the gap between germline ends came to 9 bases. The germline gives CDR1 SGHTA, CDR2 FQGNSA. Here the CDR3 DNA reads TGTGCCAGCAGCTCGGGAAAGTACCAAGAGACCCAGTACTTC. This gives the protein CASSSGKYQETQYF.

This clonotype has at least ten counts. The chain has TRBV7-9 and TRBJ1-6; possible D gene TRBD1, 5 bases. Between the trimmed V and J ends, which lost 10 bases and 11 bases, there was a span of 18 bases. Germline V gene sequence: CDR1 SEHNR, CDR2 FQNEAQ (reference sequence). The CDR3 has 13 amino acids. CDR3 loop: CAIPTAVGPPLHF. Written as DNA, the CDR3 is TGTGCCATCCCGACCGCGGTGGGGCCACCCCTCCACTTT.

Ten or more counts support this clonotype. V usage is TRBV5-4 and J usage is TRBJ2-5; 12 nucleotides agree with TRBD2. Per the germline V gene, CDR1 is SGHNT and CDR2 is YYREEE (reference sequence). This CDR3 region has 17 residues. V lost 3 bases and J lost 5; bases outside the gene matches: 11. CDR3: CASSSPTSGGWGETQYF. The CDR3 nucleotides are TGTGCCAGCAGCTCCCCTACTAGCGGGGGGTGGGGGGAGACCCAGTACTTC.

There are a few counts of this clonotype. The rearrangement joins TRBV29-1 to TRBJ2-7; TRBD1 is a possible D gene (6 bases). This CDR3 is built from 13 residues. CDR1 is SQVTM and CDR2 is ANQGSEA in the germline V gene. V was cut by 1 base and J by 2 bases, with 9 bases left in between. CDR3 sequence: CSVEGTDPYEQYF. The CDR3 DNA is TGCAGCGTTGAAGGGACAGACCCCTACGAGCAGTACTTC.

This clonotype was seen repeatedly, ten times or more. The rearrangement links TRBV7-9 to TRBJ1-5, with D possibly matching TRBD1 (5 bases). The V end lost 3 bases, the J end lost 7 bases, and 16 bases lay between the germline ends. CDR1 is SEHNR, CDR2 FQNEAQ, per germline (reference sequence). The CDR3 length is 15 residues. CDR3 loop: CASSFGLLGEQPQHF. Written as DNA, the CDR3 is TGTGCCAGCAGCTTTGGACTGTTGGGGGAACAGCCCCAGCATTTT.

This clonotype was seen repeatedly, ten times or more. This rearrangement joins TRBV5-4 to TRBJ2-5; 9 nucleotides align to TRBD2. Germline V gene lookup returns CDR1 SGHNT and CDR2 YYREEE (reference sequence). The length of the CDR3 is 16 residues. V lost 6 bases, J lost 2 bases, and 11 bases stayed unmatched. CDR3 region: CASNSGAGGKQETQYF. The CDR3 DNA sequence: TGTGCCAGCAACTCCGGGGCGGGGGGGAAGCAAGAGACCCAGTACTTC. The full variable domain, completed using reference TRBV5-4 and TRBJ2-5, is ETGVTQSPTHLIKTRGQQVTLRCSSQSGHNTVSWYQQALGQGPQFIFQYYREEENGRGNFPPRFSGLQFPNYSSELNVNALELDDSALYLCASNSGAGGKQETQYFGPGTRLLVL.

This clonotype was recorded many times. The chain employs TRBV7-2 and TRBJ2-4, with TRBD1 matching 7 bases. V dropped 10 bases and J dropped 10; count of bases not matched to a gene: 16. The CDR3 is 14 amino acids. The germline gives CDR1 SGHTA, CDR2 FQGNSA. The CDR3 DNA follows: TGTGCCATCAATACCCGGGCAGGGGGAAGAATTCAGTACTTC. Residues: CAINTRAGGRIQYF. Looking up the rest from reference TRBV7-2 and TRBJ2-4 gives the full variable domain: GAGVSQSPSNKVTEKGKDVELRCDPISGHTALYWYRQSLGQGLEFLIYFQGNSAPDKSGLPSDRFSAERTGGSVSTLTIQRTQQEDSAVYLCAINTRAGGRIQYFGAGTRLSVL.

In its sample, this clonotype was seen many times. The CDR3 here is CASIRAAGANEQFF. CDR3 nucleotide sequence: TGTGCCAGCATCCGGGCTGCGGGGGCCAATGAGCAGTTCTTC. The rearrangement joins TRBV25-1 to TRBJ2-1; TRBD2 might be the D (7 bases). The CDR3 length is 14 residues. V gave up 7 bases and J gave up 6 bases, with 16 bases separating them. Germline CDR1 is MGHDK and CDR2 is SYGVNS.

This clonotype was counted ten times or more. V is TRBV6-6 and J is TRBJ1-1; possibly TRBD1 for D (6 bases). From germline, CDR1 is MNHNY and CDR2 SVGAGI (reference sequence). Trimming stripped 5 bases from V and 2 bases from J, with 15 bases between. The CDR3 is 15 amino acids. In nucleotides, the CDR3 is TGTGCCAGCAGTAGATGGGACACTTCAAACACTGAAGCTTTCTTT. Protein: CASSRWDTSNTEAFF.

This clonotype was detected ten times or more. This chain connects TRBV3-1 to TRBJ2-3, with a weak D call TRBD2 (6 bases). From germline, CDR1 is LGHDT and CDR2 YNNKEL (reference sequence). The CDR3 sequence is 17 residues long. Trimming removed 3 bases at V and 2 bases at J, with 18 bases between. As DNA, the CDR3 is TGTGCCAGCAGCCACGCAAGGGACGGGGGATTCACAGATACGCAGTATTTT. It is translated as CASSHARDGGFTDTQYF.

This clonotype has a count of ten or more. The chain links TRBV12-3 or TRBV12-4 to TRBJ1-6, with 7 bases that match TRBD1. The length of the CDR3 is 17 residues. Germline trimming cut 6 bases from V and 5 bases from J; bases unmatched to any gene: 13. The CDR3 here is CASSPTFDRAHNSPLHF. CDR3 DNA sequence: TGTGCCAGCAGCCCAACCTTCGACAGGGCACATAATTCACCCCTCCACTTT.

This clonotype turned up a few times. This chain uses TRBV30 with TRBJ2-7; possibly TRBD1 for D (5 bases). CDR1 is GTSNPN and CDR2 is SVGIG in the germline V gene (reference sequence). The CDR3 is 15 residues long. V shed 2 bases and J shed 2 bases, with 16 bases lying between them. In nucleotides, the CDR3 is TGTGCCTGGAGTCCAAGGGCAGGGCGGACCTACGAGCAGTACTTC. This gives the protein CAWSPRAGRTYEQYF.

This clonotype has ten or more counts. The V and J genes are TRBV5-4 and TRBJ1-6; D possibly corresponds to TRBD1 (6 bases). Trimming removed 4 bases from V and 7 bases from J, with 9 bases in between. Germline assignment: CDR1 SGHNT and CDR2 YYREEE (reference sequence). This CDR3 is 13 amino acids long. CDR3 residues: CASSVDSNSPLHF. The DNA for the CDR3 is TGTGCCAGCAGCGTGGACAGCAATTCACCCCTCCACTTT.

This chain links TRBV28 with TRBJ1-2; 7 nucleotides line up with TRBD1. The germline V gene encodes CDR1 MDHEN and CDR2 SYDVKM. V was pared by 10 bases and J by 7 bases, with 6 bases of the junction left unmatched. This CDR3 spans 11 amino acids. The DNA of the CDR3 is TGTGCCAACGAGGGGGCTAGTGGCTACACCTTC. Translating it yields CANEGASGYTF.

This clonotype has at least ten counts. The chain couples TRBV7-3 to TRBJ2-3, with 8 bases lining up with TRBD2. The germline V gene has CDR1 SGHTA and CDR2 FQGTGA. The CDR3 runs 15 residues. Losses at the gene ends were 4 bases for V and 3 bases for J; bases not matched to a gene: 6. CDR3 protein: CASSYTSGDTDTQYF. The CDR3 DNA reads TGTGCCAGCAGCTACACTAGCGGAGATACAGATACGCAGTATTTT.

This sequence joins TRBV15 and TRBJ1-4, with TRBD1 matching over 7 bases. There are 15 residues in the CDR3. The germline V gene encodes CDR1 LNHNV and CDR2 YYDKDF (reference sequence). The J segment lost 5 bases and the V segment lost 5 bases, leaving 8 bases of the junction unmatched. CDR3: CATSGSQGINEKLFF. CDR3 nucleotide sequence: TGTGCCACCAGCGGCTCACAGGGGATCAATGAAAAACTGTTTTTT.

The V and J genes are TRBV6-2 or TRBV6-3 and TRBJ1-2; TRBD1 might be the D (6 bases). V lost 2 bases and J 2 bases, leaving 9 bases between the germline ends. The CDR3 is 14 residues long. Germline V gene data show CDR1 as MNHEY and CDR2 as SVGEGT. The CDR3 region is CASSYGTTNYGYTF. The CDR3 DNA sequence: TGTGCCAGCAGTTACGGGACAACAAACTATGGCTACACCTTC.

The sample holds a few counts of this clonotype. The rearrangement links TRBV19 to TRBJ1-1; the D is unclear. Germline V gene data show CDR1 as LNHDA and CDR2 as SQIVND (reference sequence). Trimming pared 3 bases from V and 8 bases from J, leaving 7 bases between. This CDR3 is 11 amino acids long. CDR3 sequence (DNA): TGTGCCAGTAGTATGTGGGGAGAAGCTTTCTTT. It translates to CASSMWGEAFF.

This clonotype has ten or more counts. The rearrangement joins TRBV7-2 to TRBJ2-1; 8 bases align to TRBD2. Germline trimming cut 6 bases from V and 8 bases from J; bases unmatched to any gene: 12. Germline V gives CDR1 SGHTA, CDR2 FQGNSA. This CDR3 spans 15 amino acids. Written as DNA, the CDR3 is TGTGCCAGCAGACGGCTTGGCGGGGGGTCAGATGAGCAGTTCTTC. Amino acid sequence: CASRRLGGGSDEQFF.

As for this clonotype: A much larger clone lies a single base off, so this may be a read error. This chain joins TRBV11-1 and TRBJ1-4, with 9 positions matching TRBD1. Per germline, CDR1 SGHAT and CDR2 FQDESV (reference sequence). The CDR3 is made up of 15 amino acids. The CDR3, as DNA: TGTGTCAGCAGCCGCGGACAGGGGAGAGATGAAAAACTGTTTTTT. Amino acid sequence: CVSSRGQGRDEKLFF.

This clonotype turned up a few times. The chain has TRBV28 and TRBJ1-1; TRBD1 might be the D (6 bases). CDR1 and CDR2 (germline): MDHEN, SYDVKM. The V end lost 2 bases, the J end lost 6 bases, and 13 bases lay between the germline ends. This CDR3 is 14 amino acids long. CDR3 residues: CASSLPRGRPEAFF. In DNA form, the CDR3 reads TGTGCCAGCAGTTTACCCAGGGGCCGACCTGAAGCTTTCTTT.